The following is a TCR beta chain sequence with its context. The antigen is undetermined. The study drew the donors from its approximately 110-subject validation cohort, separate from the roughly 710-subject first cohort. This specimen comes from a study of cytomegalovirus exposure and HLA in healthy donors. Points from the study as a whole: Under in vitro conditions, a few CMV-associated chains were confirmed as specific for CMV antigens. Researchers counted 180 or so TCR beta chains as cytomegalovirus-associated.

Repertoires were generated with immunoSEQ multiplex PCR, while TCRdb's copy carries only in-frame clones and drops some. The table shows about 56,000 clones, with around nine tenths occurring only once. The source material was PBMCs. The receptor's source is a man aged 18 to 30 in good health and CMV-seronegative.

The CDR3 sequence is CASSQEEGNTGELFF. CDR3 DNA: TGTGCCAGCAGCCAAGAGGAGGGGAACACCGGGGAGCTGTTTTTT. This sequence joins TRBV4-2 and TRBJ2-2, with D perhaps TRBD2 (6 bases). This CDR3 has 15 residues. Germline-derived CDR1 and CDR2 are LGHNA and YNFKEQ. V shed 0 bases and J shed 1 base, with 6 bases lying between them.